This T cell receptor (beta chain) was identified during a study of T cell responses to AZD1222 COVID-19 vaccine. Study-level points and caveats: It was only after the peak T cell response that any repertoires were sampled. Among those given AZD1222, only five or six were seropositive at baseline. Most donors were white British, females outnumbered males, and clonal diversity was possibly underestimated.

For this clone: Its antigen remains unknown.

The table came from immunoSEQ multiplex PCR; TCRdb's copy has only in-frame clones and leaves some out. The sample holds fewer than 120,000 clones; approximately 90% are singletons and the top ten take 1.5% to 2%. Trimming cost V 7 bases and J 6 bases; bases outside gene matches: 7. CDR3 length: 14 residues. CDR1 WSHSY and CDR2 SAAADI come from the germline V gene. This specimen was peripheral blood, taken on day 0 of AZD1222 vaccination. The TCR sequence derives from an adult in good health. V gene TRBV10-2 combines with J gene TRBJ1-5; 9 bases agree with TRBD1. The CDR3 here is CASNTGGGVQPQHF. The CDR3 nucleotides read TGCGCCAGCAATACAGGGGGCGGGGTTCAGCCCCAGCATTTT.